This T cell receptor (beta chain) was obtained from a study of cytomegalovirus exposure and HLA in healthy donors. About this clone itself: Its antigen is not known.

Findings and limits, study-wide: Analysis performed later showed TCR beta chains linked to HLA being more clonally expanded than equally common others. Listed as cytomegalovirus-associated were 150 to 200 TCR beta chains.

A multiplex PCR was run with 60 Vbeta primers and 13 Jbeta primers. Sequencing was performed with immunoSEQ multiplex PCR; in TCRdb, only in-frame clones are kept and a portion is missing. The sample holds around 150,000 clones, 66% seen once. Germline V gene data show CDR1 as MDHEN and CDR2 as SYDVKM. V shed 6 bases and J shed 2 bases, with 17 bases lying between them. The CDR3 length is 15 residues. What was sequenced was PBMCs. The origin of this receptor is a human donor in good health. The chain combines TRBV28 with TRBJ2-7; D perhaps matches TRBD1 (6 bases). CDR3 nucleotides: TGTGCCAGCAGACCCGACTTGACAGGAGCCTACGAGCAGTACTTC. This encodes CASRPDLTGAYEQYF. Supplemented by reference TRBV28 and TRBJ2-7, the full variable domain reads DVKVTQSSRYLVKRTGEKVFLECVQDMDHENMFWYRQDPGLGLRLIYFSYDVKMKEKGDIPEGYSVSREKKERFSLILESASTNQTSMYLCASRPDLTGAYEQYFGPGTRLTVT.